Listed here is a single TCR beta chain. The antigen remains unidentified. The data originate from a study of T cell responses to AZD1222 COVID-19 vaccine. Study outcomes and limitations: Donors, mostly white British, included more females; clonal diversity was possibly underestimated. Baseline serology detected seropositivity in only a handful of AZD1222 recipients.

From germline, CDR1 is SGHNT and CDR2 YENEEA. CDR3 length: 15 amino acids. V lost 3 bases to trimming and J lost 3 bases, with 12 bases between them. Produced via immunoSEQ multiplex PCR; TCRdb's table is partial and in-frame only. The data show under 200,000 clones, about 91% seen once. The material was peripheral blood, obtained on day 0 of MenACWY control vaccination. The chain recombines TRBV11-3 with TRBJ1-5; D not resolved. The receptor comes from an adult in good health. CDR3 DNA: TGTGCCAGCAGCTTTGCAGAAACTCTCAATCAGCCCCAGCATTTT. Its protein product is CASSFAETLNQPQHF.